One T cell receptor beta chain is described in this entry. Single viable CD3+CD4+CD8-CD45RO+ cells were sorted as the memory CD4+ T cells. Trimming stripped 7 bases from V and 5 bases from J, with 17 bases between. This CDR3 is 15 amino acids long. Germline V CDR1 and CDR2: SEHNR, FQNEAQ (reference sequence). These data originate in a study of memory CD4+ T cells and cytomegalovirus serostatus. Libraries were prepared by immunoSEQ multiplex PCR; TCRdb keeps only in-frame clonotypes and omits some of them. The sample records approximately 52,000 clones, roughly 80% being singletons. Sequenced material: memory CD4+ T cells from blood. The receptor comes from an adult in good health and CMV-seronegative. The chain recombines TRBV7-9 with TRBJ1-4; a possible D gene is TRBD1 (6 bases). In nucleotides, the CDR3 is TGTGCCAGCACCCGGAAGGGGGGAAAGAATGAAAAACTGTTTTTT. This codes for CASTRKGGKNEKLFF.